The 23 T cell receptor beta chains in this list originate from one sample, sequenced in a study of cytomegalovirus exposure and HLA in healthy donors. PCR was performed using 60 Vbeta and 13 Jbeta primers. Using immunoSEQ multiplex PCR, the repertoire was profiled, and TCRdb retains in-frame clones only, with some absent. The sample comprises approximately 190,000 clones, around 86% of which are singletons, and less than 0.85% rests with the top ten. The specimen sequenced was PBMCs. The receptors were sampled from a woman aged 18-29 years in good health and CMV-seronegative.

The V gene is TRBV6-4, the J gene TRBJ2-2; 10 nucleotides line up with TRBD2. After removal of 0 bases from V and 4 bases from J, the junction contained 5 bases not matched to a gene. This CDR3 is 17 amino acids long. Germline V gene lookup returns CDR1 MRHNA and CDR2 SNTAGT. CDR3 in amino acids: CASSDSLAGVGTGELFF. As DNA, the CDR3 is TGTGCCAGCAGTGACTCCCTAGCGGGAGTAGGCACCGGGGAGCTGTTTTTT.

The rearrangement uses TRBV29-1 and TRBJ2-2; TRBD1 is a possible D gene (5 bases). CDR1 SQVTM and CDR2 ANQGSEA come from the germline V gene. The CDR3 contains 13 residues. The ends were cut back, 6 bases at V and 4 bases at J, with 12 bases in the middle. This chain's CDR3 is CSVAGHLTGELFF. CDR3 DNA: TGCAGCGTCGCTGGACATCTCACCGGGGAGCTGTTTTTT.

The rearrangement uses TRBV7-9 and TRBJ2-1; 9 bases line up with TRBD1. Trimming at V came to 7 bases and at J to 4 bases, leaving 11 bases not matched to a gene. From germline, CDR1 is SEHNR and CDR2 FQNEAQ (reference sequence). The CDR3 totals 16 residues. CDR3 amino acids: CASINPGQGRYNEQFF. The CDR3 DNA reads as TGTGCCAGCATCAACCCCGGACAGGGGCGTTACAATGAGCAGTTCTTC.

CDR3 sequence (DNA): TGCGCCAGCAAGCCCCAAGGGGTGGAGACCCAGTACTTC. Translating it yields CASKPQGVETQYF. The rearrangement links TRBV5-1 to TRBJ2-5, with a tentative D call TRBD1 (5 bases). CDR3 length: 13 residues. The germline CDR1 and CDR2 sequences are SGHRS and YFSETQ. V shed 6 bases and J shed 5 bases, with 14 bases lying between them.

The DNA for the CDR3 is TGTGCCAGCAGTTTAACCGGGTCCTGGCAGTTCTTC. As protein: CASSLTGSWQFF. The chain joins TRBV27 to TRBJ2-1, with no clear D. The CDR3 extends over 12 amino acids. With 2 bases removed from V and 12 bases from J, the gap between germline ends came to 11 bases. From germline, CDR1 is MNHEY and CDR2 SMNVEV (reference sequence).

V and J are TRBV19 and TRBJ2-7; 8 nucleotides match TRBD1. The CDR3 runs 16 residues. V shed 3 bases and J 2 bases; nucleotides not matched to a gene: 9. Germline loops: CDR1 LNHDA, CDR2 SQIVND (reference sequence). The CDR3 DNA reads as TGTGCCAGTAGTATGAGGGCCGGGACAGGCACCTACGAGCAGTACTTC. It codes for CASSMRAGTGTYEQYF.

This chain links TRBV5-6 with TRBJ2-7, with D unresolved. V lost 4 bases, J lost 3 bases, and 5 bases lay in between. Germline assignment: CDR1 SGHDT and CDR2 YYEEEE. The CDR3 is 11 residues long. DNA for the CDR3: TGTGCCAGCAGCACGGGCTACGAGCAGTACTTC. Amino acid sequence: CASSTGYEQYF.

The chain joins TRBV29-1 to TRBJ2-2, with D possibly TRBD1 on 6 matching bases. Germline CDR1 is SQVTM and CDR2 is ANQGSEA. The CDR3 sequence is 13 residues long. Deletions cut 4 bases from V and 6 bases from J, with 12 bases between. The CDR3: CSVAQGPAGELFF. The DNA of the CDR3 is TGCAGCGTTGCACAGGGACCCGCCGGGGAGCTGTTTTTT.

This chain joins TRBV5-1 and TRBJ2-1, with 9 bases fitting TRBD1. The CDR3 is 15 amino acids. Trimming removed 4 bases from V and 7 bases from J; junction bases left unmatched: 9. Germline assignment: CDR1 SGHRS and CDR2 YFSETQ. The chain's CDR3 is CASSPLDRGRNEQFF. In DNA, the CDR3 is TGCGCCAGCAGCCCTCTGGACAGGGGAAGAAATGAGCAGTTCTTC. Supplemented by reference TRBV5-1 and TRBJ2-1, the full variable domain reads KAGVTQTPRYLIKTRGQQVTLSCSPISGHRSVSWYQQTPGQGLQFLFEYFSETQRNKGNFPGRFSGRQFSNSRSEMNVSTLELGDSALYLCASSPLDRGRNEQFFGPGTRLTVL.

For the CDR3, the DNA is TGTGCCAGCAGCTTAGCCCGGGACAGGAAAGCTTTCTTT. This codes for CASSLARDRKAFF. The chain has TRBV7-2 and TRBJ1-1, with 8 positions matching TRBD1. After removal of 0 bases from V and 9 bases from J, the junction contained 3 bases not matched to a gene. The CDR3 totals 13 residues. The germline CDR1 and CDR2 sequences are SGHTA and FQGNSA.

The chain links TRBV7-9 to TRBJ2-7; the match to TRBD2 covers 7 bases. Per the germline V gene, CDR1 is SEHNR and CDR2 is FQNEAQ (reference sequence). V shed 10 bases and J 6 bases; nucleotides not matched to a gene: 6. This CDR3 contains 11 residues. Here the CDR3 reads CATTWGGEQYF. The CDR3 DNA is TGTGCCACCACATGGGGGGGCGAGCAGTACTTC.

The chain carries TRBV29-1 and TRBJ2-2; no clear D. This CDR3 comprises 12 residues. Deletions cut 2 bases from V and 5 bases from J, with 6 bases between. The germline CDR1 and CDR2 sequences are SQVTM and ANQGSEA. The CDR3 spells CSVETDTGELFF. In DNA form, the CDR3 reads TGCAGCGTTGAAACTGATACCGGGGAGCTGTTTTTT.

The chain links TRBV19 to TRBJ1-1; D call uncertain. This CDR3 is 13 amino acids long. Germline CDR1 LNHDA, CDR2 SQIVND (reference sequence). V shed 5 bases and J shed 0 bases, with 7 bases lying between them. CDR3 loop: CASSSDLNTEAFF. DNA for the CDR3: TGTGCCAGTAGTTCGGACTTGAACACTGAAGCTTTCTTT.

V usage is TRBV7-8 and J usage is TRBJ2-1; 7 bases map to TRBD1. This CDR3 has 17 amino acids. Trimming removed 5 bases from V and 3 bases from J; junction bases left unmatched: 13. CDR1 and CDR2 (germline): SGHVS, FQNEAQ. CDR3 residues: CASSRSVRQGLYNEQFF. DNA for the CDR3: TGTGCCAGCAGCCGGAGCGTTCGACAGGGCCTCTACAATGAGCAGTTCTTC.

This chain links TRBV5-5 with TRBJ2-3; 16 nucleotides agree with TRBD2. Germline values: CDR1 SGHKS, CDR2 YYEKEE (reference sequence). This CDR3 has 15 amino acids. Trimming cost V 4 bases and J 14 bases; bases outside gene matches: 10. The CDR3 DNA sequence: TGTGCCAGCAGCGGAGGGACTAGCGGGGGGGTGCGGTGGTATTTT. This sequence encodes CASSGGTSGGVRWYF.

The CDR3 spells CASSSGIGEREAFF. The CDR3 coding sequence is TGTGCCAGCAGTTCTGGGATCGGGGAAAGAGAAGCTTTCTTT. The chain uses TRBV28 and TRBJ1-1; D is ambiguous. From germline, CDR1 is MDHEN and CDR2 SYDVKM. Trimming pared 4 bases from V and 8 bases from J, leaving 17 bases between. The CDR3 has 14 residues. The whole variable domain, filled in from reference TRBV28 and TRBJ1-1, reads DVKVTQSSRYLVKRTGEKVFLECVQDMDHENMFWYRQDPGLGLRLIYFSYDVKMKEKGDIPEGYSVSREKKERFSLILESASTNQTSMYLCASSSGIGEREAFFGQGTRLTVV.

The genes are TRBV7-3 and TRBJ2-6, with D possibly TRBD2 on 6 matching bases. The CDR3 has 24 residues. The germline gives CDR1 SGHTA, CDR2 FQGTGA. Trimming pared 0 bases from V and 1 base from J, leaving 31 bases between. CDR3 protein: CASSLTRLVRDSPRLKSGANVLTF. The CDR3 coding sequence is TGTGCCAGCAGCTTAACTAGATTAGTCCGGGACTCACCTCGCCTTAAGTCTGGGGCCAACGTCCTGACTTTC.

The genes are TRBV25-1 and TRBJ1-3, with 12 bases fitting TRBD1. The CDR3 covers 18 residues. The V gene's germline CDR1 is MGHDK and CDR2 SYGVNS. The trim removed 4 bases at V and 2 bases at J, leaving 9 bases unmatched. The CDR3 coding sequence is TGTGCCAGCAGTGCCTTCCCGGGACAGGGGGCGGCTGGAAACACCATATATTTT. Protein product: CASSAFPGQGAAGNTIYF.

This clone has only a few counts. This chain links TRBV27 with TRBJ1-1; D possibly corresponds to TRBD1 (6 bases). Trimming shortened V by 7 bases and J by 2 bases, and 11 bases separated the two germline ends. The germline gives CDR1 MNHEY, CDR2 SMNVEV (reference sequence). The CDR3 runs to 13 residues. CDR3 sequence reads: CASTLGGNTEAFF. CDR3 coding DNA: TGTGCCAGCACTCTAGGGGGTAACACTGAAGCTTTCTTT.

The rearrangement joins TRBV15 to TRBJ2-3; perhaps TRBD1 as D (6 bases). CDR1 and CDR2 (germline): LNHNV, YYDKDF (reference sequence). This CDR3 region has 12 residues. V was clipped by 11 bases and J by 2 bases, with 11 bases between them. CDR3 bases: TGTGCCGCAGGGGATCACACAGATACGCAGTATTTT. This gives the protein CAAGDHTDTQYF.

The chain joins TRBV7-2 to TRBJ2-7, with D possibly being TRBD2 (6 bases). CDR3 length: 15 amino acids. Trimming left V 6 bases short and J 0 bases short, with 15 bases between. Germline CDR1 and CDR2: SGHTA and FQGNSA. The CDR3 reads CASRRGTESSYEQYF. The CDR3 DNA sequence: TGTGCCAGCAGACGCGGGACGGAGAGCTCCTACGAGCAGTACTTC. The complete variable domain, with remaining parts taken from reference TRBV7-2 and TRBJ2-7, reads GAGVSQSPSNKVTEKGKDVELRCDPISGHTALYWYRQSLGQGLEFLIYFQGNSAPDKSGLPSDRFSAERTGGSVSTLTIQRTQQEDSAVYLCASRRGTESSYEQYFGPGTRLTVT.

V is TRBV19 and J is TRBJ2-3, with D maybe TRBD2 (6 bases). The CDR3 spans 15 residues. Germline CDR1 reads LNHDA; CDR2 reads SQIVND (reference sequence). Trimming removed 5 bases at V and 1 base at J, with 13 bases between. The CDR3 DNA sequence: TGTGCCAGTAGTTACCGGGGAGGAGGCACAGATACGCAGTATTTT. It is translated as CASSYRGGGTDTQYF.

The chain joins TRBV10-1 to TRBJ1-6; the D is unclear. This CDR3 is built from 14 residues. Between the trimmed V and J ends, which lost 3 bases and 4 bases, there was a span of 7 bases. From germline, CDR1 is WNHNN and CDR2 SYGVQD (reference sequence). CDR3 DNA sequence: TGCGCCAGCAGTGAATGGCATTATAATTCACCCCTCCACTTT. It yields the protein CASSEWHYNSPLHF.